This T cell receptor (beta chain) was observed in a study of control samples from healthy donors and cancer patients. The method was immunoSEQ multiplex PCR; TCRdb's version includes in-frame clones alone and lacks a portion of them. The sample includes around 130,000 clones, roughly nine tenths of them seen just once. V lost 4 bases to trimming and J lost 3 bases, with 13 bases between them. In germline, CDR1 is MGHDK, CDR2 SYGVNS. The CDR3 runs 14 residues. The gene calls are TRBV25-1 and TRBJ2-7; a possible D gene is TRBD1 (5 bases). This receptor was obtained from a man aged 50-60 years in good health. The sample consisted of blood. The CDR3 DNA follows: TGTGCCAGCAGTGGATCGACAGAATACTACGAGCAGTACTTC. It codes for CASSGSTEYYEQYF.